This T cell receptor (beta chain) was observed in a study of Ad26.COV2.S vaccination and SARS-CoV-2 variants. Study overall: Once, or twice with 56 days between doses, Ad26.COV2.S was given intramuscularly. Overall study results and limits: It was found that vaccine and placebo recipients had similar non-spike TCR breadth. Vaccinees showed greater spike-specific TCR breadth than placebo recipients.

For this clone: Its target is unknown. Other DNA sequences within the sample encode an identical CDR3.

Treatment in this sample: approximately 18 received Ad26.COV2.S at low or high dose, single or two shots; roughly 5 received placebo; per-sample allocation not given. Sampling happened 63 days after the first vaccine or placebo injection. Vaccine was an Ad26 vector expressing Wuhan-strain SARS-CoV-2 spike. The data were produced by immunoSEQ multiplex PCR, yet TCRdb's version contains in-frame clones alone and is incomplete. The sample has approximately 350,000 clones; roughly 85% are singletons. The CDR3 covers 14 residues. Germline CDR1 is MNHEY and CDR2 is SVGAGI. Trimming cost V 0 bases and J 0 bases, with 5 bases left between them.

The chain is built from TRBV6-5 and TRBJ1-2; D not resolved. Sequencing used peripheral blood, obtained in a trial of Ad26.COV2.S vaccine versus placebo. This clonotype was obtained from a person aged 18-65 years who received the Ad26.COV2.S COVID-19 vaccine or a placebo. CDR3 sequence: CASSYSGSNYGYTF. In nucleotides, the CDR3 is TGTGCCAGCAGTTACTCAGGGTCTAACTATGGCTACACCTTC.